These 19 T cell receptor beta chains came from one sample sequenced in a study of T-cell memory formation after mild COVID-19 (dated by TCRdb to the early 2020s). The library was produced with 5' RACE. Sequencing relied on an Illumina NovaSeq 6000. TCRdb redid the processing of the public reads, applying fastp at Q25 and MiXCR, and retained in-frame beta chains. Duplicate CDR3 protein sequences are folded into a single record with the most common DNA and genes. The sample data list some 40,000 distinct CDR3 sequences, and about a tenth of these were observed just once. The ten largest clones take up 12% of the sample. Sequences were obtained from PBMCs or a T cell subset sorted from them (not recorded which). Every receptor here comes from an adult woman who had mild COVID-19 (a few samples of this study predate the infection). The sample titles of this study are shuffled in the database, so cell type and time point are left out; the donor was told from shared clones.

Ten or more counts support this clonotype. The chain combines TRBV25-1 with TRBJ2-1, with D possibly TRBD1 on 6 matching bases. V lost 7 bases to trimming and J lost 3 bases, with 22 bases between them. The CDR3 covers 17 residues. Per germline, CDR1 MGHDK and CDR2 SYGVNS. The chain's CDR3 is CASTRETGTVVYNEQFF. CDR3 sequence (DNA): TGTGCCAGCACCCGAGAGACAGGAACCGTGGTCTACAATGAGCAGTTCTTC.

This clonotype was seen at least ten times. The J gene is TRBJ2-1, the V gene TRBV12-3 or TRBV12-4; 7 nucleotides match TRBD2. The CDR3 extends over 15 amino acids. V trimming: 3 bases; J trimming: 9 bases; junction bases outside the gene matches: 11. In DNA form, the CDR3 reads TGTGCCAGCAGTTTTGGAGGCGGGAGCCCGGGTGAGCAGTTCTTC. Amino acids: CASSFGGGSPGEQFF.

The genes are TRBV5-1 and TRBJ1-3; a possible D gene is TRBD1 (5 bases). Trimming shortened V by 4 bases and J by 0 bases, and 8 bases separated the two germline ends. This CDR3 contains 14 residues. Germline V lookup: CDR1 SGHRS, CDR2 YFSETQ. CDR3 region: CASSDSPSGNTIYF. In nucleotides, the CDR3 is TGCGCCAGCAGCGACAGCCCCTCTGGAAACACCATATATTTT.

V is TRBV4-2 and J is TRBJ2-3, with D unresolved. The CDR3 has 16 amino acids. Germline V gene data show CDR1 as LGHNA and CDR2 as YNFKEQ. Deletions cut 4 bases from V and 1 base from J, with 15 bases between. CDR3 nucleotide sequence: TGTGCCAGCAGCCGGCAGGCAGGTGGGGGCACAGATACGCAGTATTTT. Encoded protein: CASSRQAGGGTDTQYF.

This clonotype was observed at least ten times. The rearrangement joins TRBV4-2 to TRBJ2-7, with 9 bases that match TRBD2. The CDR3 loop spans 18 amino acids. J was trimmed by 7 bases and V by 3 bases; bases with no gene match: 19. Per germline, CDR1 LGHNA and CDR2 YNFKEQ. The CDR3 DNA sequence: TGTGCCAGCAGCCAGAGGGCCTCCGGTGCGGGAGGGCCGGGGGAGCAGTACTTC. It codes for CASSQRASGAGGPGEQYF.

This clonotype is classed as medium-sized (0.01 to 0.1%). The CDR3 nucleotides read TGCGCCAGCAGCCCCGGACAGCTACTTACTTCCTATGGCTACACCTTC. Residues: CASSPGQLLTSYGYTF. The V call is TRBV5-1, the J call TRBJ1-2; TRBD1 might be the D (6 bases). The V and J ends lost 4 bases and 4 bases respectively, with 20 bases between them. The germline V gene has CDR1 SGHRS and CDR2 YFSETQ. This CDR3 has 16 amino acids.

Ten or more counts support this clonotype. The chain uses TRBV7-2 and TRBJ1-2; the D is unclear. This CDR3 comprises 17 residues. Germline assignment: CDR1 SGHTA and CDR2 FQGNSA. V lost 1 base, J lost 0 bases, and 15 bases lay in between. CDR3: CASSLDAYSTANYGYTF. The CDR3 DNA is TGTGCCAGCAGCTTAGATGCGTACAGCACAGCTAACTATGGCTACACCTTC.

The table lists this clonotype with many counts. The CDR3 nucleotides read TGTGCCACCAGTGATTTGCAATTTGGGGGCACAGATACGCAGTATTTT. Protein: CATSDLQFGGTDTQYF. The rearrangement uses TRBV24-1 and TRBJ2-3; D gene ambiguous. Trimming took 0 bases from V and 1 from J, leaving 10 bases between them. The germline CDR1 and CDR2 sequences are KGHDR and SFDVKD. The CDR3 covers 16 residues.

This clonotype has a count of ten or more. The J gene is TRBJ2-5, the V gene TRBV5-1; D may be TRBD1 or TRBD2 (5 bases each). CDR1 SGHRS and CDR2 YFSETQ come from the germline V gene. CDR3 length: 14 amino acids. With 0 bases removed from V and 0 bases from J, the gap between germline ends came to 6 bases. The DNA of the CDR3 is TGCGCCAGCAGCTTGGGGGGGTACCAAGAGACCCAGTACTTC. This codes for CASSLGGYQETQYF. Full variable domain (missing parts from reference TRBV5-1 and TRBJ2-5): KAGVTQTPRYLIKTRGQQVTLSCSPISGHRSVSWYQQTPGQGLQFLFEYFSETQRNKGNFPGRFSGRQFSNSRSEMNVSTLELGDSALYLCASSLGGYQETQYFGPGTRLLVL.

The chain links TRBV12-3 or TRBV12-4 to TRBJ1-2; 8 nucleotides line up with TRBD1. J lost 14 bases, V lost 5 bases, and 16 bases had no gene match. The CDR3 sequence is 14 residues long. The CDR3 sequence is CASSLQGGQGFFTF. In DNA, the CDR3 is TGTGCCAGCAGTCTCCAAGGTGGACAGGGTTTTTTTACCTTC.

This clonotype was recorded at least ten times. J is TRBJ2-7 and V is TRBV12-3 or TRBV12-4; 13 bases line up with TRBD2. This CDR3 has 17 amino acids. V was pared by 7 bases and J by 3 bases, with 12 bases of the junction left unmatched. The CDR3 DNA follows: TGTGCCAGCATGCACGGGACTAGCGGGACACGAGTCTACGAGCAGTACTTC. Translated, it gives CASMHGTSGTRVYEQYF.

This clonotype was seen repeatedly, ten times or more. V usage is TRBV12-3 or TRBV12-4 and J usage is TRBJ2-7; D not resolved. The CDR3 totals 13 residues. V shed 4 bases and J shed 5 bases, with 12 bases lying between them. The CDR3 nucleotides read TGTGCCAGCAGTTGGGGTGGTGGGGACGAGCAGTACTTC. Translation gives CASSWGGGDEQYF.

At least ten counts were recorded for this clonotype. The chain uses TRBV7-2 and TRBJ2-5; D could derive from TRBD1 or TRBD2 (7 bases each). This CDR3 is built from 16 residues. Trimming pared 6 bases from V and 1 base from J, leaving 18 bases between. CDR1 is SGHTA and CDR2 is FQGNSA in the germline V gene. The CDR3, as DNA: TGTGCCAGCAGGGTAGCGGGCCCAGGGGGCCAAGAGACCCAGTACTTC. Amino acid sequence: CASRVAGPGGQETQYF.

This clonotype turned up a few times. This chain uses TRBV7-2 with TRBJ2-3; D is uncertain. Germline values: CDR1 SGHTA, CDR2 FQGNSA. This CDR3 has 16 amino acids. V gave up 0 bases and J gave up 0 bases, with 10 bases separating them. CDR3 residues: CASSLAGQISTDTQYF. DNA for the CDR3: TGTGCCAGCAGCTTAGCCGGGCAGATTAGCACAGATACGCAGTATTTT. Complete variable domain (other parts from reference TRBV7-2 and TRBJ2-3): GAGVSQSPSNKVTEKGKDVELRCDPISGHTALYWYRQSLGQGLEFLIYFQGNSAPDKSGLPSDRFSAERTGGSVSTLTIQRTQQEDSAVYLCASSLAGQISTDTQYFGPGTRLTVL.

V and J are TRBV4-3 and TRBJ2-7; maybe TRBD2 (5 bases). V was trimmed by 3 bases and J by 0 bases, leaving 9 bases between them. The CDR3 runs 14 residues. CDR1 and CDR2 (germline): LGHNA, YSLEER. The CDR3 bases are TGCGCCAGCAGCCAGCAGCGGAGCTCCTACGAGCAGTACTTC. Protein sequence: CASSQQRSSYEQYF.

The chain couples TRBV5-1 to TRBJ2-1; no definite D call. CDR1 and CDR2 (germline): SGHRS, YFSETQ. The CDR3 totals 15 residues. The ends were cut back, 3 bases at V and 0 bases at J, with 10 bases in the middle. CDR3 nucleotide sequence: TGCGCCAGCAGCTCGACTCCTTTCTCCTACAATGAGCAGTTCTTC. This codes for CASSSTPFSYNEQFF.

Many counts were recorded for this clonotype. The chain recombines TRBV4-2 with TRBJ2-3, with 12 bases fitting TRBD2. Looked up from germline, CDR1 is LGHNA and CDR2 is YNFKEQ. With V trimmed by 1 base and J by 6 bases, 5 bases remained unmatched. The CDR3 spans 16 residues. CDR3 region: CASSQASGGALDTQYF. The CDR3 DNA sequence: TGTGCCAGCAGCCAAGCTAGCGGGGGGGCCCTCGATACGCAGTATTTT.

The V gene is TRBV3-1, the J gene TRBJ2-1, with 9 bases matching TRBD1. CDR3 length equals 15 residues. The germline V gene encodes CDR1 LGHDT and CDR2 YNNKEL (reference sequence). After removal of 3 bases from V and 8 bases from J, the junction contained 8 bases not matched to a gene. The CDR3 nucleotides are TGTGCCAGCAGCCACGGACAGGGGCTTGTGGATGAGCAGTTCTTC. It yields the protein CASSHGQGLVDEQFF.

In its sample, this clonotype was seen a few times. This chain joins TRBV29-1 and TRBJ1-1; D may be TRBD1 (6 bases). CDR1 and CDR2 (germline): SQVTM, ANQGSEA. This CDR3 region has 13 residues. V was cut by 6 bases and J by 12 bases, with 23 bases left in between. The CDR3 region is CSVGAYRARETFF. The CDR3 DNA is TGCAGCGTGGGGGCTTACAGGGCACGAGAAACTTTCTTT.